This T cell receptor beta chain was obtained from a study of Ad26.COV2.S vaccination and SARS-CoV-2 variants. Study-wide findings and caveats: Among vaccine recipients, spike-specific TCR breadth exceeded that of placebo recipients. Marked by substantial breadth, spike-specific CD8+ and CD4+ T cell responses were reportedly seen after vaccination.

Generated by immunoSEQ multiplex PCR, the TCRdb table keeps only in-frame clones and is missing some. Of about 380,000 clones listed, about 83% are singletons. The treatment here: roughly 20 received Ad26.COV2.S at low or high dose, single or two shots; 5 received placebo; per-sample allocation not given. At day 63 after the first vaccine or placebo injection, samples were drawn. An Ad26 vector that expressed Wuhan-strain SARS-CoV-2 spike constituted the vaccine. CDR1 SGDLS and CDR2 YYNGEE come from the germline V gene. With 4 bases removed from V and 0 bases from J, the gap between germline ends came to 10 bases. This CDR3 has 15 amino acids. Worth noting for this clone: Its target is not known.

V and J are TRBV9 and TRBJ1-4; possibly TRBD1 for D (5 bases). This TCR came from a person between 18 and 65 years old who received the Ad26.COV2.S COVID-19 vaccine or a placebo. This material consisted of peripheral blood, taken in a trial of Ad26.COV2.S vaccine versus placebo. The DNA of the CDR3 is TGTGCCAGCAGCCTCGACAGTGCAACTAATGAAAAACTGTTTTTT. It translates to CASSLDSATNEKLFF.